This section outlines one TCR beta chain sequence together with its context. The antigen remains undetermined. One end of the junction fails to match germline, which may point to a read error. The sample comes from a study of Graves' ophthalmopathy and Graves' hyperthyroidism. Study-wide results and limits: Sensitivity of roughly 64% and specificity of roughly 72% were achieved by the model that predicted ophthalmopathy progression. Also, most clonotypes expanded in the thyroid above 0.001 frequency appeared in blood.

Looked up from germline, CDR1 is SGHDT and CDR2 is YYEEEE. CDR3 size: 12 residues. Pregnancy or lactation, uncontrolled infections and other autoimmune diseases were grounds for excluding patients. Orbital computed tomography, thyroid ultrasound, TRAb, serum thyroxine and clinical symptoms formed the basis of diagnosis. The sequenced template was RNA, covering the TCR beta CDR3 region. First-round RT-PCR relied on HTBI primers, and a second-round multiplex PCR came next. TCRdb itself ran the multiplex PCR reads through MiXCR, one entry per CDR3 protein. This sample has 1 million to 1.3 million distinct CDR3 sequences, with less than 45% found just once.

This clonotype was obtained from an adult man with Graves' hyperthyroidism. This chain links TRBV5-6 with TRBJ2-7; D is ambiguous. The sequenced material came from peripheral blood or thyroid tissue (not recorded which). CDR3 sequence (DNA): TGTGCCAGCAGCTCGCTCTCCTACGAGCAGTGCTTC. It encodes CASSSLSYEQCF.